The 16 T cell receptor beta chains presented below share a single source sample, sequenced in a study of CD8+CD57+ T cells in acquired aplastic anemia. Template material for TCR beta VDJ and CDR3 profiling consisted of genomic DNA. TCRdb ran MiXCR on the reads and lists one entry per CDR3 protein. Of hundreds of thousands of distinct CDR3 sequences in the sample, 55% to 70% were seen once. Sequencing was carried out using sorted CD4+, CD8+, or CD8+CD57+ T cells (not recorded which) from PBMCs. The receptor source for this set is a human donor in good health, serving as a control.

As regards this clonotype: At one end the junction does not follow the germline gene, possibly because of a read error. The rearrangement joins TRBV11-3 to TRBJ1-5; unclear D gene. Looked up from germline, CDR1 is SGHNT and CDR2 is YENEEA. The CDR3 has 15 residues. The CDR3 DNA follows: TGCGCCAGCAGCTCAGAAGGCAACAGCAATCAGCCCCAGCATTTT. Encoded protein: CASSSEGNSNQPQHF.

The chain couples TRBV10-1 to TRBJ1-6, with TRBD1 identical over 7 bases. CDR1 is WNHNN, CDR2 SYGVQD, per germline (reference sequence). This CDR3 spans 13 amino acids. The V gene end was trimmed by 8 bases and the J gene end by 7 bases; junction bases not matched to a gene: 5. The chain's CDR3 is CASGDSANSPLHF. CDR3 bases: TGCGCCAGCGGGGACAGCGCCAATTCACCCCTCCACTTT.

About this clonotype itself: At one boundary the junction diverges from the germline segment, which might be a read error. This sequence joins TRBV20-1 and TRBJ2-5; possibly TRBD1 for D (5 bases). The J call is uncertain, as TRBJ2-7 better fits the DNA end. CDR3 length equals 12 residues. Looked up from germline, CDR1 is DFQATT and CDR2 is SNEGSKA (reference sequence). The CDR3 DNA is TGCAGCGCTATCAGCAGGGTTTACGAGCAGTACTTC. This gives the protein CSAISRVYEQYF.

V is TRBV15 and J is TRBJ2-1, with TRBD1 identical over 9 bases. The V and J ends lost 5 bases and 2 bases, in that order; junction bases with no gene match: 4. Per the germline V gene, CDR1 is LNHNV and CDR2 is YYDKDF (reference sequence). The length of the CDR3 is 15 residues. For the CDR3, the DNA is TGTGCCACCAGCCCAGGGGACAGGGCCTACAATGAGCAGTTCTTC. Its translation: CATSPGDRAYNEQFF. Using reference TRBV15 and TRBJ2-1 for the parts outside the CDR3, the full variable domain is DAMVIQNPRYQVTQFGKPVTLSCSQTLNHNVMYWYQQKSSQAPKLLFHYYDKDFNNEADTPDNFQSRRPNTSFCFLDIRSPGLGDTAMYLCATSPGDRAYNEQFFGPGTRLTVL.

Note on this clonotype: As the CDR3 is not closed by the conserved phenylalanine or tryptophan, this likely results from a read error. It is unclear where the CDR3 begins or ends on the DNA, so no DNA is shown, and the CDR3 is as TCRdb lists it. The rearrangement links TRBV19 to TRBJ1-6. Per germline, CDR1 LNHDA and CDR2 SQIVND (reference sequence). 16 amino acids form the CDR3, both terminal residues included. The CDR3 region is CASSHRTTAWVLHFQI.

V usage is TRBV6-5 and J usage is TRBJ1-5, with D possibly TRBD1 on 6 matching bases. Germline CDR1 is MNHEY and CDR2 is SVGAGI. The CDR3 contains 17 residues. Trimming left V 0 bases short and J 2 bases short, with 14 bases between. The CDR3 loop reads CASSYSGRGIGNQPQHF. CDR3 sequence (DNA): TGTGCCAGCAGTTACTCAGGGAGGGGGATAGGCAATCAGCCCCAGCATTTT.

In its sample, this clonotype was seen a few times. The CDR3 loop is CASSPRLNTEAFF. In DNA form, the CDR3 reads TGTGCCAGCAGCCCGAGGTTGAACACTGAAGCTTTCTTT. The chain couples TRBV7-2 to TRBJ1-1; no firm D call. The CDR3 has 13 amino acids. Per the germline V gene, CDR1 is SGHTA and CDR2 is FQGNSA. Trimming shortened V by 5 bases and J by 0 bases, and 7 bases separated the two germline ends.

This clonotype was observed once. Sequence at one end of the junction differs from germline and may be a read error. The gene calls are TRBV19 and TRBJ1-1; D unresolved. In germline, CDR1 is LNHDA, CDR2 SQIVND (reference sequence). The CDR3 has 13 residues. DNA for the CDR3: TGTGCCAGTAGCTGGGGAAGGCATACAAACCCTTATTTT. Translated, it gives CASSWGRHTNPYF.

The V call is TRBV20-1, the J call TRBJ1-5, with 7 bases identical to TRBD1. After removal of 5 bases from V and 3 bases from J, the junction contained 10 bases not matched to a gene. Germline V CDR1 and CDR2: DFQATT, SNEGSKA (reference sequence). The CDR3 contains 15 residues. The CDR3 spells CSAQDETGFNQPQHF. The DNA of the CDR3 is TGCAGTGCTCAAGACGAGACAGGGTTCAATCAGCCCCAGCATTTT.

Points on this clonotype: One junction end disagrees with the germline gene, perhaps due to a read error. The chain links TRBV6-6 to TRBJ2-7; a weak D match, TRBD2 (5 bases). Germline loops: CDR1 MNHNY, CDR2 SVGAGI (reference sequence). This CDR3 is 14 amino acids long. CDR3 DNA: TGTGCCAGCAGTTATTGGACGACGAAGGACGACTACTCCTTC. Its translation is CASSYWTTKDDYSF.

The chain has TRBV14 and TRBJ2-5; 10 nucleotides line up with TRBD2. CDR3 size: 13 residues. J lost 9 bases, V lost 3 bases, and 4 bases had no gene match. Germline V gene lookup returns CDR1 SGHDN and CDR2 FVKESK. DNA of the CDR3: TGTGCCAGCAGCCAGCTAAGCGGGGGGGCCCAGTACTTC. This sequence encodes CASSQLSGGAQYF.

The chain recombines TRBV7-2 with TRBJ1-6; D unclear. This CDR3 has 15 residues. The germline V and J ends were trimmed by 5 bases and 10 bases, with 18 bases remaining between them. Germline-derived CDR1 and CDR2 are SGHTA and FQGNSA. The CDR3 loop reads CASSDRAQARSPLHF. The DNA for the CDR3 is TGTGCCAGCAGCGACCGGGCCCAGGCCAGATCACCCCTCCACTTT.

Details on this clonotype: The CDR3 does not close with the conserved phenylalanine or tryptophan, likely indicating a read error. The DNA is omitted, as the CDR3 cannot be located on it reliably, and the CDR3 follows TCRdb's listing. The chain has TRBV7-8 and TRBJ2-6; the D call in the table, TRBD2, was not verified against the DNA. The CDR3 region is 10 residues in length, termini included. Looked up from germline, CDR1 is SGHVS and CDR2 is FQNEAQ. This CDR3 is CASSQDRAGG.

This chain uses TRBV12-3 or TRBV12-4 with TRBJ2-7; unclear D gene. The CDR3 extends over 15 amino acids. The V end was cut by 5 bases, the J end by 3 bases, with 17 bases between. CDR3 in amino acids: CASSPDPGPDYEQYF. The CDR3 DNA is TGTGCCAGCAGTCCAGATCCCGGTCCCGACTACGAGCAGTACTTC.

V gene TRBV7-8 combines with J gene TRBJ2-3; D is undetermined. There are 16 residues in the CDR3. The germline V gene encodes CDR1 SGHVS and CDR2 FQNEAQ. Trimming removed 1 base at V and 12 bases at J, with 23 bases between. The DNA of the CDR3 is TGTGCCAGCAGCTTAGACGCCAATCAGCCCCAGCATTTTCAGTATTTT. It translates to CASSLDANQPQHFQYF.

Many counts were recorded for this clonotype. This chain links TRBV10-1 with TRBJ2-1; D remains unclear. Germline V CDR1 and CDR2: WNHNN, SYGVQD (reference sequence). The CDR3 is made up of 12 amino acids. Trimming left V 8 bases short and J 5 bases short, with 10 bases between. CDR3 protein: CASSGLDNEQFF. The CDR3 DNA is TGCGCCAGCTCTGGGCTTGACAATGAGCAGTTCTTC.